This T cell receptor beta chain was observed in a study of blood T cell repertoires in COVID-19 (dated by TCRdb to the early 2020s). Looking at the study overall: Collaborator samples came from the United States, Italy and Spain and covered acute and convalescent phases of COVID-19. The prospective study material was composed of cDNA or gDNA derived from T cells, B-cell-depleted T cells, or PBMCs. Where available, HLA class I and class II types were obtained from metadata supplied by the sample provider rather than from assay-based typing. Samples were obtained from the ongoing ImmuneRACE study (first 160 participants) and from over a thousand subjects provided by 6 global collaborators. Subjects who had been exposed to COVID-19, were actively infected with it, or had recovered from it provided the deeply sampled blood TCRbeta repertoires that made up the dataset. The repertoires were released in a freely available public database meant as a resource for research on the immune response to SARS-CoV-2. A de-identified subject ID, COVID-19 status, age in years and sex were almost always included in the sample metadata.

General study outcomes and caveats: The amount of clinical and demographic metadata varied by source and participant and was provided uncurated.

The cysteine opens and the phenylalanine closes a CDR3 of 14 amino acids. Kept here is only the CDR3 DNA, which spans 42 bases and is read in frame from base 1. The junction carries 15 bases between V and J, which are trimmed by 6 bases and 4 bases respectively. The germline V gene supplies CDR1 SNHLY and CDR2 FYNNEI. Whole blood was collected in K2EDTA tubes by collaborating institutions according to the institutions' own protocols. For TCRbeta analysis, collaborator samples were shipped as frozen whole blood, as isolated PBMCs, or as DNA extracted from either sample type. A note on this clone: This receptor's antigen is unknown. There are no base qualities to consult, and no much larger clone falls within one base.

TCRbeta CDR3 regions were amplified from genomic DNA using the immunoSEQ Assay, a bias-controlled multiplex PCR. Per the source publication's procedure: Within the assay, amplification of reference gene primers was used to estimate how many nucleated cells each sample contained. Sequence reads were collapsed and filtered to measure the absolute abundance of every unique TCRbeta CDR3 rearrangement. For each sample, productive Simpson clonality was calculated by taking the square root of Simpson's diversity index across productive rearrangements. TCRdb took this table from immuneACCESS and kept in-frame rearrangements with V and J called. Such tables lack part of the clones; where checked against another copy, unresolved V genes explain under half of the gap, and the rest is unexplained. The V and J calls and the clone size are those of that table, but D and trimming were determined from the DNA. The sample table lists roughly 120,000 clones, around 88% of them with a count of one. Clones ranked in the top ten supply around 0.81% of the sample.

This TCR came from a woman aged 45-65 years with active or convalescent COVID-19. Sequencing input: peripheral blood. The rearranged chain carries TRBV2 and TRBJ1-2; 6 matching bases give a weak D call of TRBD1. The bases read TGTGCCAGCAGCCTCGAGACAGGCATCTATGGCTACACCTTC. Its amino acids are CASSLETGIYGYTF.